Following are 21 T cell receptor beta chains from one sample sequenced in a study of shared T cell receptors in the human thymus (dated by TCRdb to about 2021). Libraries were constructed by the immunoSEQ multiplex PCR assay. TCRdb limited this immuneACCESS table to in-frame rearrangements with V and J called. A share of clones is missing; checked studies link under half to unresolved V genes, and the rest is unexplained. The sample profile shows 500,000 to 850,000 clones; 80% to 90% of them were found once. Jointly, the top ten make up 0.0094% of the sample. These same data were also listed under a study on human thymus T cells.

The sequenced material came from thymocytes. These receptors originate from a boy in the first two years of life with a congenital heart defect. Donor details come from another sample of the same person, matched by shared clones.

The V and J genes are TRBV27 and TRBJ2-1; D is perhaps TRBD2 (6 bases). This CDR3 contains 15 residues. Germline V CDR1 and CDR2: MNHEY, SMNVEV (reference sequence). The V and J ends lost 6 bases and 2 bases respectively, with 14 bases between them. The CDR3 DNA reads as TGTGCCAGCAGCCCAGCGGGTCCCACCTACAATGAGCAGTTCTTC. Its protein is CASSPAGPTYNEQFF.

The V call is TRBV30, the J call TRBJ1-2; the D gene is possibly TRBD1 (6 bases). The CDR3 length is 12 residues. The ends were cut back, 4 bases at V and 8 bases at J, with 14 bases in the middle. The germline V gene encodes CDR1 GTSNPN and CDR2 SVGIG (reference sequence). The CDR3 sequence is CAWNLGAGGYTF. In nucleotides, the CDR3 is TGTGCCTGGAATCTGGGGGCTGGCGGCTACACCTTC.

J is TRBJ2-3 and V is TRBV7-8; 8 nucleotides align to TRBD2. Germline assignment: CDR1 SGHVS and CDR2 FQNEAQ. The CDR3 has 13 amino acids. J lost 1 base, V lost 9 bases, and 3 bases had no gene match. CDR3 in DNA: TGTGCCAGTGCGGGAGGAGGCACAGATACGCAGTATTTT. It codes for CASAGGGTDTQYF.

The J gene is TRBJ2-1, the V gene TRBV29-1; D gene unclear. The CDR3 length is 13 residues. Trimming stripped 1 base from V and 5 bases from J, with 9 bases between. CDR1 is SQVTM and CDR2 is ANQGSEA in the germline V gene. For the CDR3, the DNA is TGCAGCGTTGAAGTATTAGAGCACAATGAGCAGTTCTTC. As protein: CSVEVLEHNEQFF.

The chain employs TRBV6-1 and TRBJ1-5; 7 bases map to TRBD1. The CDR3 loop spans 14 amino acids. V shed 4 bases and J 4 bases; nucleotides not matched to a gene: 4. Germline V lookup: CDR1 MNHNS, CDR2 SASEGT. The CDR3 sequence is CASSGPTGNQPQHF. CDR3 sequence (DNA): TGTGCCAGCAGTGGCCCGACAGGGAATCAGCCCCAGCATTTT.

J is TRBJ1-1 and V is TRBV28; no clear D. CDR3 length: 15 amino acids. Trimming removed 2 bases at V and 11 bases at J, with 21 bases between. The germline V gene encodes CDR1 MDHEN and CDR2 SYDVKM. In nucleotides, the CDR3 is TGTGCCAGCAGTTTAATACGGTGGCCGGGTGTAGAGGCTTTCTTT. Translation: CASSLIRWPGVEAFF.

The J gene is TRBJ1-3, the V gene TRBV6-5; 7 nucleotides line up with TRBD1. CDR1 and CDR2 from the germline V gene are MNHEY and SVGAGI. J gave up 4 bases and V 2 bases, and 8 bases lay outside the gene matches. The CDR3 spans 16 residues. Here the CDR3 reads CASSYRPYRGGNTIYF. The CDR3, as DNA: TGTGCCAGCAGTTACCGCCCGTACAGGGGCGGAAACACCATATATTTT.

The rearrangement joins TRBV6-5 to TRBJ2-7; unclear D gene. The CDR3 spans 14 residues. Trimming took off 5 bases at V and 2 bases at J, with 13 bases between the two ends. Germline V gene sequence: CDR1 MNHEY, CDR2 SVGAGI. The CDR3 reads CASSRNLVPYEQYF. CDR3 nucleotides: TGTGCCAGCAGTCGTAATCTAGTGCCCTACGAGCAGTACTTC.

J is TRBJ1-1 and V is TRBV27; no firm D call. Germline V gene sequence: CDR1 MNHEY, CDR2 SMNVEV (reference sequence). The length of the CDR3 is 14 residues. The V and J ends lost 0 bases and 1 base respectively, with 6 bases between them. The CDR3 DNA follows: TGTGCCAGCAGTTTATCGCGTGGGAACACTGAAGCTTTCTTT. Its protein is CASSLSRGNTEAFF.

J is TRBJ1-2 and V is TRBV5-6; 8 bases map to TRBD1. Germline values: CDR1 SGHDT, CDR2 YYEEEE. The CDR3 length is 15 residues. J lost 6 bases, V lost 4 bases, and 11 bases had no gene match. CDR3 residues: CASSPRTGLDHGYTF. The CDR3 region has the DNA TGTGCCAGCAGCCCCAGGACAGGGTTGGACCATGGCTACACCTTC. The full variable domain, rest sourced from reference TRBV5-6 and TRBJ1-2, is DAGVTQSPTHLIKTRGQQVTLRCSPKSGHDTVSWYQQALGQGPQFIFQYYEEEERQRGNFPDRFSGHQFPNYSSELNVNALLLGDSALYLCASSPRTGLDHGYTFGSGTRLTVV.

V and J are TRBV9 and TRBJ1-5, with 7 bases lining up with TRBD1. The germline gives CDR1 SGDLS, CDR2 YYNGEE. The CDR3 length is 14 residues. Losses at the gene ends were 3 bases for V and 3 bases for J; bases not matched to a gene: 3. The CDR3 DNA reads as TGTGCCAGCAGCGCCGGGACAGCCAATCAGCCCCAGCATTTT. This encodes CASSAGTANQPQHF.

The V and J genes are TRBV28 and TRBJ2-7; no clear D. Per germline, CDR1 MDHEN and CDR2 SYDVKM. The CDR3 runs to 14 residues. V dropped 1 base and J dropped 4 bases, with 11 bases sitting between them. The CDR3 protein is CASSLSPGAYEQYF. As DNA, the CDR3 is TGTGCCAGCAGTTTATCGCCAGGCGCTTACGAGCAGTACTTC.

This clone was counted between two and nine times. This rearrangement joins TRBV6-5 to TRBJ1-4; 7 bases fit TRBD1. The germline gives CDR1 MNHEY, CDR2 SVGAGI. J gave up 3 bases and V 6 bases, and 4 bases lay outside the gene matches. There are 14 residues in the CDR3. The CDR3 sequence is CASRRGQSNEKLFF. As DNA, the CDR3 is TGTGCCAGCAGGCGGGGACAGTCTAATGAAAAACTGTTTTTT.

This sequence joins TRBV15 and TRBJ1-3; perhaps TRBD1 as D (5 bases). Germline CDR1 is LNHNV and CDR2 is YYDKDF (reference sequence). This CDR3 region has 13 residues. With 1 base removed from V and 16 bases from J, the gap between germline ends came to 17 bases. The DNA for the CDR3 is TGTGCCACCAGCAGAGCGTCAGTAGGGGTAGTGTATTTT. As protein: CATSRASVGVVYF.

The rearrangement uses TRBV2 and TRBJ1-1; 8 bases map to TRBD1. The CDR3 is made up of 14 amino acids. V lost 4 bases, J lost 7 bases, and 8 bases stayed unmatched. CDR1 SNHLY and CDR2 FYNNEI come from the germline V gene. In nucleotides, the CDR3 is TGTGCCAGCAGTGGCCGGGACAGGTTGAATGAAGCTTTCTTT. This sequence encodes CASSGRDRLNEAFF.

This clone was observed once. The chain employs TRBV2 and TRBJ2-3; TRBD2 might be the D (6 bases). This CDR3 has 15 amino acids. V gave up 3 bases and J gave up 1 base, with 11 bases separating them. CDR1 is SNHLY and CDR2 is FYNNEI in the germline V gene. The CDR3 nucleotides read TGTGCCAGCAGTGATTGGGCTAGCGGCACAGATACGCAGTATTTT. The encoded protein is CASSDWASGTDTQYF. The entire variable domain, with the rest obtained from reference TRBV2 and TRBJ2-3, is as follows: EPEVTQTPSHQVTQMGQEVILRCVPISNHLYFYWYRQILGQKVEFLVSFYNNEISEKSEIFDDQFSVERPDGSNFTLKIRSTKLEDSAMYFCASSDWASGTDTQYFGPGTRLTVL.

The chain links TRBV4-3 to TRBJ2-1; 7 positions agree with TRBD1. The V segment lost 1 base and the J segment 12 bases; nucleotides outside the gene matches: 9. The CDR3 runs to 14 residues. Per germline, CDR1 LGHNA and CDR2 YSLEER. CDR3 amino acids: CASSQVGDSLGQFF. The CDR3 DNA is TGCGCCAGCAGCCAAGTAGGGGACAGTTTAGGGCAGTTCTTC.

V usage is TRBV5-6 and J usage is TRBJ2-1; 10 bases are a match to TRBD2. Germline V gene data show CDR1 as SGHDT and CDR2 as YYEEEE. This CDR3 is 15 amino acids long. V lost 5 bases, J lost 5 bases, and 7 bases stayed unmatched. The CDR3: CASRAGTSVNNEQFF. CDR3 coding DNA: TGTGCCAGCAGGGCCGGGACTAGCGTTAACAATGAGCAGTTCTTC.

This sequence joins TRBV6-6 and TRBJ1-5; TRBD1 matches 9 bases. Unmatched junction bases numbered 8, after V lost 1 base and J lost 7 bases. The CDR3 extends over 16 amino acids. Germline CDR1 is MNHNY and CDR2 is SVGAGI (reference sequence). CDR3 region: CASSYYGQGIWQPQHF. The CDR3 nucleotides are TGTGCCAGCAGTTACTACGGACAGGGGATATGGCAGCCCCAGCATTTT.

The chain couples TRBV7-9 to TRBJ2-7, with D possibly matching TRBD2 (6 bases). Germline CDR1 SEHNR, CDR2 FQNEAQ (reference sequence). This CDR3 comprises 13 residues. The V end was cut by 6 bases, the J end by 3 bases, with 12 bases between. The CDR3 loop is CASSHGGFYEQYF. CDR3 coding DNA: TGTGCCAGCAGTCATGGGGGGTTCTACGAGCAGTACTTC.

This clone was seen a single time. DNA for the CDR3: TGTGCCAGCAGCGCCATGACAGGGGACGAAGAAAAACTGTTTTTT. This translates into CASSAMTGDEEKLFF. V gene TRBV9 combines with J gene TRBJ1-4; 8 bases match TRBD1. CDR3 length equals 15 residues. Germline V gives CDR1 SGDLS, CDR2 YYNGEE. V shed 3 bases and J 8 bases; nucleotides not matched to a gene: 9.